Included here is one T cell receptor beta chain sequence, with context. No antigen is known for it. The sample is drawn from a study of metastatic and nonmetastatic thyroid tumors. Study-wide context: Patients with malignant and benign thyroid disease provided blood and tumor or nodule tissue, whose repertoires were compared. General study points: Benign nodules were reported to have significantly lower TCR beta diversity than malignant thyroid tumors, in blood and tumor.

The CDR3 contains 13 residues. The germline V gene has CDR1 SGHNT and CDR2 YENEEA. The germline V and J ends were trimmed by 3 bases and 3 bases, with 5 bases remaining between them. All patients were untreated before thyroid surgery. MiXCR re-clonotyped the PCR reads for TCRdb. The repertoire includes tens of thousands of clones, 20% to 25% of them detected once, and roughly 14% sits in the top ten. The chain couples TRBV11-3 to TRBJ2-2; D is ambiguous. The material sequenced was tumor tissue. The TCR sequence derives from a female donor with papillary thyroid cancer or a benign thyroid nodule (not recorded which). Some clones in this sample may be carry-over from other donors' samples. For the CDR3, the DNA is TGTGCCAGCAGCTTGCGGTACACCGGGGAGCTGTTTTTT. Protein sequence: CASSLRYTGELFF.